Listed below are T cell receptor beta chains from one sample, sequenced in a study of early T cells in non-severe SARS-CoV-2 infection. TCRdb re-analysed the 5' RACE reads in MiXCR, keeping a single row per CDR3 protein. The sample includes roughly 93,000 distinct CDR3 sequences, roughly 15% of them seen just once. Material for sequencing was whole blood. These receptors came from an adult who was a healthcare worker with PCR-confirmed SARS-CoV-2 infection or an uninfected control (not recorded which). Each CDR3 is given without its conserved first and last residue. A D gene is named only where the DNA matches it firmly.

j_call: TRBJ1-4; v_call: TRBV2; d_call: TRBD1; cdr3_aa: ARKGQGYEKLF
j_call: TRBJ2-3; v_call: TRBV19; d_call: TRBD2; cdr3_aa: ASSIGRGSTDTQY
j_call: TRBJ1-2; v_call: TRBV20-1; d_call: -; cdr3_aa: SAAQGPYYGYT
j_call: TRBJ1-6; v_call: TRBV30; d_call: -; cdr3_aa: AWSHQGVPLGSPLH
j_call: TRBJ2-1; v_call: TRBV2; d_call: TRBD1; cdr3_aa: VSRGYNEQF
j_call: TRBJ2-5; v_call: TRBV12-5; d_call: -; cdr3_aa: ASGLGLEETQY
j_call: TRBJ2-1; v_call: TRBV7-3; d_call: -; cdr3_aa: ASSLLGGAYNEQF
j_call: TRBJ1-2; v_call: TRBV18; d_call: -; cdr3_aa: ASSPRGQGADGYT
j_call: TRBJ2-5; v_call: TRBV5-5; d_call: -; cdr3_aa: ASSRPERETQY
j_call: TRBJ2-2; v_call: TRBV11-1; d_call: TRBD2; cdr3_aa: ASSLLSSGVTGELF
j_call: TRBJ1-1; v_call: TRBV18; d_call: TRBD1; cdr3_aa: ASSVGQGMGTEAF
j_call: TRBJ2-1; v_call: TRBV11-1; d_call: -; cdr3_aa: ASSPRDSSHNEQF
j_call: TRBJ2-3; v_call: TRBV12-3/TRBV12-4; d_call: -; cdr3_aa: AVGTPLWGDPDTQY
j_call: TRBJ2-2; v_call: TRBV6-5; d_call: TRBD1; cdr3_aa: ASSRTGNTGELF
j_call: TRBJ2-2; v_call: TRBV12-3/TRBV12-4; d_call: -; cdr3_aa: ASSLPYSTGELF
j_call: TRBJ2-1; v_call: TRBV24-1; d_call: TRBD2; cdr3_aa: ATRGLAGSYNEQF
j_call: TRBJ2-5; v_call: TRBV27; d_call: -; cdr3_aa: ASAPPGGWETQY
j_call: TRBJ2-3; v_call: TRBV29-1; d_call: TRBD2; cdr3_aa: SVGPTSGGAHTQY
j_call: TRBJ2-3; v_call: TRBV6-6; d_call: -; cdr3_aa: ASSPFLSLSTDTQY